The 21 T cell receptor beta chains below all came from one sample that was sequenced in a study of CD8+ T cells in alopecia areata. Extracted RNA was reverse transcribed, and the resulting cDNA served as sequencing template. TCRdb's copy holds only in-frame clones and misses some; the assay was immunoSEQ multiplex PCR. The sample lists approximately 150,000 clones, 85% to 90% occurring once. Treatment noted: oral pan-JAK inhibitor, 5-10 mg twice daily. The input for sequencing was CD8+ T cells sorted from blood, taken at week 4, from a patient treated with tofacitinib. The receptors were sampled from a human donor with alopecia areata.

The rearrangement links TRBV19 to TRBJ2-1; the match to TRBD2 covers 9 bases. CDR1 and CDR2 from the germline V gene are LNHDA and SQIVND (reference sequence). J lost 5 bases, V lost 4 bases, and 12 bases had no gene match. The CDR3 is 17 residues long. In DNA, the CDR3 is TGTGCCAGTAGTACCCAAATAGCGGGAGAGACCGACAATGAGCAGTTCTTC. Translation: CASSTQIAGETDNEQFF.

CDR3 amino acids: CASSPSGTSGSYNEQFF. CDR3 nucleotides: TGTGCCAGCAGCCCCTCTGGGACTAGCGGATCCTACAATGAGCAGTTCTTC. The chain couples TRBV9 to TRBJ2-1, with 11 nucleotides matching TRBD2. With V trimmed by 4 bases and J by 1 base, 7 bases remained unmatched. The length of the CDR3 is 17 residues. Germline values: CDR1 SGDLS, CDR2 YYNGEE.

The gene calls are TRBV6-1 and TRBJ2-7; the match to TRBD1 covers 9 bases. Germline values: CDR1 MNHNS, CDR2 SASEGT. This CDR3 has 14 amino acids. V was pared by 3 bases and J by 4 bases, with 4 bases of the junction left unmatched. The CDR3 loop reads CASSDGQGKYEQYF. The CDR3 bases are TGTGCCAGCAGTGACGGACAGGGGAAATACGAGCAGTACTTC.

This sequence joins TRBV27 and TRBJ1-2; D unclear. The CDR3 runs to 13 residues. Germline V gene sequence: CDR1 MNHEY, CDR2 SMNVEV (reference sequence). V was shortened by 6 bases and J by 2 bases, with 10 bases between the two germline ends. The chain's CDR3 is CASRRTANYGYTF. In nucleotides, the CDR3 is TGTGCCAGCAGACGGACGGCGAACTATGGCTACACCTTC.

This chain connects TRBV4-2 to TRBJ2-7, with D uncertain. CDR3 size: 13 residues. Trimming removed 4 bases at V and 2 bases at J, with 9 bases between. Germline V gene sequence: CDR1 LGHNA, CDR2 YNFKEQ. The CDR3 DNA is TGTGCCAGCAGCCCTTTTCAAACCTACGAGCAGTACTTC. This translates into CASSPFQTYEQYF.

This CDR3 is CASSVSGRQGWRGNTGELFF. For the CDR3, the DNA is TGTGCCAGCAGCGTTTCGGGCCGACAGGGTTGGAGGGGGAACACCGGGGAGCTGTTTTTT. The chain is built from TRBV9 and TRBJ2-2; D is possibly TRBD1 (7 bases). The germline V gene has CDR1 SGDLS and CDR2 YYNGEE. This CDR3 is 20 amino acids long. The V end lost 2 bases, the J end lost 1 base, and 24 bases lay between the germline ends.

The chain uses TRBV6-5 and TRBJ2-1; D is undetermined. The V and J ends lost 2 bases and 7 bases respectively, with 12 bases between them. This CDR3 has 14 residues. In germline, CDR1 is MNHEY, CDR2 SVGAGI. The CDR3 here is CASSYSPANNEQFF. CDR3 DNA sequence: TGTGCCAGCAGTTACAGCCCTGCCAATAATGAGCAGTTCTTC.

V usage is TRBV29-1 and J usage is TRBJ1-1; possible D gene TRBD1, 5 bases. The CDR3 is 13 amino acids. V gave up 3 bases and J gave up 8 bases, with 16 bases separating them. Germline loops: CDR1 SQVTM, CDR2 ANQGSEA. CDR3 sequence (DNA): TGCAGCGTTGATGGTTCGGGGGGGTTGGAAGCTTTCTTT. This encodes CSVDGSGGLEAFF. The full variable domain, completed using reference TRBV29-1 and TRBJ1-1, is SAVISQKPSRDICQRGTSLTIQCQVDSQVTMMFWYRQQPGQSLTLIATANQGSEATYESGFVIDKFPISRPNLTFSTLTVSNMSPEDSSIYLCSVDGSGGLEAFFGQGTRLTVV.

The chain carries TRBV13 and TRBJ2-3, with D possibly being TRBD2 (5 bases). This CDR3 region has 15 residues. In germline, CDR1 is PRHDT, CDR2 FYEKMQ (reference sequence). V dropped 5 bases and J dropped 0 bases, with 12 bases sitting between them. CDR3 protein: CASSGRDSSTDTQYF. CDR3 sequence (DNA): TGTGCCAGCAGCGGACGGGATTCTAGCACAGATACGCAGTATTTT.

The chain couples TRBV5-1 to TRBJ2-7, with 8 positions matching TRBD2. Losses at the gene ends were 1 base for V and 2 bases for J; bases not matched to a gene: 2. CDR1 and CDR2 from the germline V gene are SGHRS and YFSETQ. CDR3 length: 14 amino acids. CDR3 sequence (DNA): TGCGCCAGCAGCTTGCGGGAGGGCCCCTACGAGCAGTACTTC. Translated: CASSLREGPYEQYF.

The chain couples TRBV4-1 to TRBJ1-2, with a weak D call TRBD1 (5 bases). CDR3 length equals 17 residues. V was pared by 0 bases and J by 3 bases, with 17 bases between. Looked up from germline, CDR1 is MGHRA and CDR2 is YSYEKL. The CDR3 loop is CASSQDIKGPLYYGYTF. The CDR3 DNA is TGCGCCAGCAGCCAAGATATTAAGGGACCGCTTTACTATGGCTACACCTTC.

This clone was detected once. The V gene is TRBV12-5, the J gene TRBJ1-4; D is ambiguous. This CDR3 spans 18 amino acids. Per the germline V gene, CDR1 is LGHNT and CDR2 is FRNRAP. Trimming removed 3 bases from V and 8 bases from J, with 25 bases in between. This CDR3 is CASGFQKTLESSVEKLFF. The CDR3 nucleotides read TGTGCTAGTGGTTTCCAAAAGACTCTAGAATCGTCAGTCGAAAAACTGTTTTTT. The full variable domain, with the rest looked up from reference TRBV12-5 and TRBJ1-4, is DARVTQTPRHKVTEMGQEVTMRCQPILGHNTVFWYRQTMMQGLELLAYFRNRAPLDDSGMPKDRFSAEMPDATLATLKIQPSEPRDSAVYFCASGFQKTLESSVEKLFFGSGTQLSVL.

The chain links TRBV7-2 to TRBJ2-1, with 10 bases lining up with TRBD2. The V segment lost 1 base and the J segment 6 bases; nucleotides outside the gene matches: 6. This CDR3 comprises 16 residues. In germline, CDR1 is SGHTA, CDR2 FQGNSA. CDR3 in amino acids: CASSLEGLAAVNEQFF. As DNA, the CDR3 is TGTGCCAGCAGCTTAGAAGGACTAGCGGCCGTCAATGAGCAGTTCTTC.

The CDR3 sequence is CASRPTSGGLDEQYF. CDR3 DNA: TGTGCCAGCAGACCCACTAGCGGGGGTCTCGACGAGCAGTACTTC. The chain carries TRBV7-2 and TRBJ2-7; 11 bases fit TRBD2. The CDR3 contains 15 residues. J was trimmed by 5 bases and V by 6 bases; bases with no gene match: 9. Germline values: CDR1 SGHTA, CDR2 FQGNSA.

This clone appeared a few times. The CDR3 sequence is CASSPPSGPDTQYF. The CDR3 DNA reads as TGCGCCAGCAGCCCACCTAGCGGCCCAGATACGCAGTATTTT. V and J are TRBV5-1 and TRBJ2-3; TRBD2 matches at 7 bases. Trimming cost V 4 bases and J 4 bases; bases outside gene matches: 6. This CDR3 region has 14 residues. Germline values: CDR1 SGHRS, CDR2 YFSETQ.

This chain uses TRBV7-3 with TRBJ2-1, with 11 bases lining up with TRBD2. This CDR3 has 15 amino acids. Germline trimming cut 2 bases from V and 4 bases from J; bases unmatched to any gene: 1. Germline V gene sequence: CDR1 SGHTA, CDR2 FQGTGA. The CDR3: CASSLVAGGYNEQFF. CDR3 nucleotides: TGTGCCAGCAGCTTAGTAGCGGGAGGGTACAATGAGCAGTTCTTC. The variable domain in full, completed from reference TRBV7-3 and TRBJ2-1, reads GAGVSQTPSNKVTEKGKYVELRCDPISGHTALYWYRQSLGQGPEFLIYFQGTGAADDSGLPNDRFFAVRPEGSVSTLKIQRTERGDSAVYLCASSLVAGGYNEQFFGPGTRLTVL.

The chain couples TRBV29-1 to TRBJ1-1; 8 bases map to TRBD1. The length of the CDR3 is 12 residues. Germline V gene data show CDR1 as SQVTM and CDR2 as ANQGSEA. Unmatched junction bases numbered 5, after V lost 7 bases and J lost 4 bases. Here the CDR3 DNA reads TGCAGCGCGCCCGACAGGGGCACTGAAGCTTTCTTT. As protein: CSAPDRGTEAFF.

The chain couples TRBV9 to TRBJ1-2; the D gene is possibly TRBD1 (6 bases). This CDR3 has 14 amino acids. Trimming removed 4 bases at V and 2 bases at J, with 12 bases between. The germline gives CDR1 SGDLS, CDR2 YYNGEE. In DNA form, the CDR3 reads TGTGCCAGCAGCCTGGCAGGGGCCAACTATGGCTACACCTTC. Its protein is CASSLAGANYGYTF.

The chain employs TRBV7-9 and TRBJ1-2; a possible D gene is TRBD1 (5 bases). The CDR3 totals 14 residues. Germline V lookup: CDR1 SEHNR, CDR2 FQNEAQ (reference sequence). The germline V and J ends were trimmed by 7 bases and 5 bases, with 17 bases remaining between them. The CDR3 DNA follows: TGTGCCAGCACCAAAGGTGACAGAAGATATGGCTACACCTTC. Encoded protein: CASTKGDRRYGYTF.

The chain is built from TRBV6-5 and TRBJ2-5; no firm D call. Germline CDR1 reads MNHEY; CDR2 reads SVGAGI. V was shortened by 0 bases and J by 5 bases, with 13 bases between the two germline ends. The CDR3 is 15 amino acids. As DNA, the CDR3 is TGTGCCAGCAGTTACTCGTTTACGGATGTGGAGACCCAGTACTTC. Its protein is CASSYSFTDVETQYF.

With respect to this clone: Other DNA sequences of this sample code for an identical CDR3. The rearrangement uses TRBV2 and TRBJ2-7; D call uncertain. Trimming removed 1 base at V and 0 bases at J, with 7 bases between. The germline CDR1 and CDR2 sequences are SNHLY and FYNNEI. The CDR3 consists of 14 residues. In DNA, the CDR3 is TGTGCCAGCAGTGAAGGCAGGAGCTCCTACGAGCAGTACTTC. It codes for CASSEGRSSYEQYF.